The 22 T cell receptor beta chains given below trace back to one sample, sequenced in a study of blood T cell repertoires in COVID-19. The data were produced by immunoSEQ multiplex PCR, yet TCRdb's version contains in-frame clones alone and is incomplete. The top ten hold around 6.3% of the sample, which has hundreds of thousands of clones, approximately 89% seen once. The source material was peripheral blood. These receptors were taken from a woman aged 25 to 39 with COVID-19, enrolled during active disease.

V and J are TRBV25-1 and TRBJ1-3; D may be TRBD1 (5 bases). The CDR3 has 15 residues. Germline CDR1 is MGHDK and CDR2 is SYGVNS. V was shortened by 5 bases and J by 0 bases, with 11 bases between the two germline ends. The CDR3 nucleotides read TGTGCCAGCAGTTGGGGCAGTAGCTCTGGAAACACCATATATTTT. It is translated as CASSWGSSSGNTIYF.

The V and J genes are TRBV10-3 and TRBJ2-7; TRBD2 is a possible D gene (6 bases). Germline V gene data show CDR1 as ENHRY and CDR2 as SYGVKD. The ends were cut back, 4 bases at V and 1 base at J, with 11 bases in the middle. This CDR3 is 14 amino acids long. The CDR3 region is CAISGLGGSYEQYF. The CDR3 DNA is TGTGCCATCAGTGGACTGGGGGGATCCTACGAGCAGTACTTC.

The V call is TRBV5-1, the J call TRBJ1-3, with TRBD1 matching 7 bases. The CDR3 runs 15 residues. The V and J ends lost 4 bases and 4 bases, in that order; junction bases with no gene match: 8. CDR1 is SGHRS and CDR2 is YFSETQ in the germline V gene. DNA of the CDR3: TGCGCCAGCAGCGTGACAGGGTCGAAAGGAAACACCATATATTTT. This codes for CASSVTGSKGNTIYF.

V is TRBV5-1 and J is TRBJ2-7; 12 nucleotides align to TRBD2. V lost 4 bases, J lost 4 bases, and 9 bases stayed unmatched. CDR3 size: 16 residues. CDR1 is SGHRS and CDR2 is YFSETQ in the germline V gene. This chain's CDR3 is CASSTGTSGYSYEQYF. CDR3 bases: TGCGCCAGCAGCACGGGGACTAGCGGGTATTCATACGAGCAGTACTTC.

The chain couples TRBV19 to TRBJ1-1, with 12 bases matching TRBD1. This CDR3 contains 16 residues. Germline V gene lookup returns CDR1 LNHDA and CDR2 SQIVND (reference sequence). V dropped 6 bases and J dropped 5; count of bases not matched to a gene: 10. DNA for the CDR3: TGTGCCAGTAGACCCGGGACAGGGGGCCCGGGGACTGAAGCTTTCTTT. It is translated as CASRPGTGGPGTEAFF.

This clone was counted once. V and J are TRBV24-1 and TRBJ2-5; D call uncertain. The V end was cut by 7 bases, the J end by 1 base, with 3 bases between. The CDR3 loop spans 11 amino acids. CDR1 and CDR2 from the germline V gene are KGHDR and SFDVKD. The CDR3 spells CATSFQETQYF. The CDR3 region has the DNA TGTGCCACCAGCTTCCAAGAGACCCAGTACTTC.

This clone showed up just once. This sequence joins TRBV20-1 and TRBJ2-1, with D unresolved. The CDR3 runs to 11 residues. Germline values: CDR1 DFQATT, CDR2 SNEGSKA (reference sequence). Deletions cut 4 bases from V and 10 bases from J, with 11 bases between. The CDR3, as DNA: TGCAGTGCTACCTCACGGTGGGAGCAGTTCTTC. This sequence encodes CSATSRWEQFF.

This sequence joins TRBV25-1 and TRBJ2-3, with D maybe TRBD1 (6 bases). Trimming removed 3 bases from V and 5 bases from J, with 18 bases in between. The CDR3 spans 16 residues. Germline CDR1 is MGHDK and CDR2 is SYGVNS. CDR3 bases: TGTGCCAGCAGTGATAGGGGTCAGGGGTTAGGAGATACGCAGTATTTT. Its translation: CASSDRGQGLGDTQYF.

This clone was picked up one time. The gene calls are TRBV19 and TRBJ2-3, with 8 positions matching TRBD2. This CDR3 has 16 residues. V trimming: 7 bases; J trimming: 2 bases; junction bases outside the gene matches: 11. Germline CDR1 is LNHDA and CDR2 is SQIVND (reference sequence). DNA for the CDR3: TGTGCCAGTACCACGGGGGGGGACACATACACAGATACGCAGTATTTT. It yields the protein CASTTGGDTYTDTQYF. Combining the CDR3 with reference TRBV19 and TRBJ2-3 gives the whole variable domain DGGITQSPKYLFRKEGQNVTLSCEQNLNHDAMYWYRQDPGQGLRLIYYSQIVNDFQKGDIAEGYSVSREKKESFPLTVTSAQKNPTAFYLCASTTGGDTYTDTQYFGPGTRLTVL.

Here the CDR3 reads CASSLRTSGVDQETQYF. CDR3 nucleotides: TGTGCCAGCAGCCTTCGGACTAGCGGAGTAGACCAAGAGACCCAGTACTTC. The rearrangement uses TRBV6-2 or TRBV6-3 and TRBJ2-5; 10 bases line up with TRBD2. J lost 0 bases, V lost 6 bases, and 10 bases had no gene match. The CDR3 loop spans 17 amino acids. CDR1 and CDR2 from the germline V gene are MNHEY and SVGEGT.

This sequence joins TRBV6-2 or TRBV6-3 and TRBJ1-5; TRBD1 might be the D (5 bases). Germline V lookup: CDR1 MNHEY, CDR2 SVGEGT. Trimming removed 2 bases at V and 0 bases at J, with 17 bases between. The CDR3 has 18 amino acids. The chain's CDR3 is CASSYEGGGTISNQPQHF. CDR3 bases: TGTGCCAGCAGTTACGAGGGCGGGGGAACCATTAGCAATCAGCCCCAGCATTTT.

The CDR3 loop is CASSFPQGHGYTF. The CDR3 coding sequence is TGTGCCAGCAGTTTCCCGCAGGGCCATGGCTACACCTTC. This chain connects TRBV28 to TRBJ1-2; weak D call: TRBD1 (5 bases). Trimming removed 3 bases from V and 6 bases from J, with 11 bases in between. The CDR3 length is 13 residues. CDR1 MDHEN and CDR2 SYDVKM come from the germline V gene.

This chain joins TRBV29-1 and TRBJ2-2; the D is unclear. CDR3 length: 11 amino acids. The ends were cut back, 7 bases at V and 10 bases at J, with 13 bases in the middle. Germline V gene lookup returns CDR1 SQVTM and CDR2 ANQGSEA. This chain's CDR3 is CSAHKSEELFF. CDR3 nucleotide sequence: TGCAGCGCCCACAAGTCAGAGGAGCTGTTTTTT.

The rearrangement joins TRBV10-3 to TRBJ1-3; D is undetermined. Trimming shortened V by 7 bases and J by 0 bases, and 4 bases separated the two germline ends. Germline V gene sequence: CDR1 ENHRY, CDR2 SYGVKD. The CDR3 runs 12 residues. This CDR3 reads CAITSSGNTIYF. CDR3 nucleotides: TGTGCCATCACCAGCTCTGGAAACACCATATATTTT.

This sequence joins TRBV11-2 and TRBJ1-1; no clear D. CDR3 length: 16 residues. V gave up 1 base and J gave up 2 bases, with 14 bases separating them. Germline-derived CDR1 and CDR2 are SGHAT and FQNNGV. The CDR3 nucleotides are TGTGCCAGCAGCTTAGCGTACGGAGGAACAAACACTGAAGCTTTCTTT. It encodes CASSLAYGGTNTEAFF.

This chain connects TRBV5-4 to TRBJ2-1; 8 bases fit TRBD2. V dropped 3 bases and J dropped 2; count of bases not matched to a gene: 4. The CDR3 has 15 amino acids. The germline CDR1 and CDR2 sequences are SGHNT and YYREEE (reference sequence). The CDR3 here is CASSSAGEPYNEQFF. The CDR3 DNA is TGTGCCAGCAGCTCAGCGGGGGAGCCCTACAATGAGCAGTTCTTC.

The rearrangement links TRBV11-2 to TRBJ2-1; D might be TRBD1 (6 bases). Between the trimmed V and J ends, which lost 1 base and 6 bases, there was a span of 13 bases. This CDR3 spans 15 amino acids. CDR1 SGHAT and CDR2 FQNNGV come from the germline V gene. The CDR3: CASSLVPQGSNEQFF. In DNA, the CDR3 is TGTGCCAGCAGCTTAGTGCCCCAGGGGAGCAATGAGCAGTTCTTC.

The rearrangement links TRBV20-1 to TRBJ2-1; D remains ambiguous. V was trimmed by 5 bases and J by 10 bases, leaving 9 bases between them. The CDR3 runs 10 residues. Germline CDR1 and CDR2: DFQATT and SNEGSKA (reference sequence). CDR3: CSAASREQFF. For the CDR3, the DNA is TGCAGTGCTGCTTCTAGGGAGCAGTTCTTC.

The chain links TRBV6-1 to TRBJ2-2; TRBD2 matches 9 bases. This CDR3 spans 16 amino acids. V was pared by 4 bases and J by 7 bases, with 10 bases of the junction left unmatched. Looked up from germline, CDR1 is MNHNS and CDR2 is SASEGT. The CDR3 here is CASSGRGGAWDGELFF. As DNA, the CDR3 is TGTGCCAGCAGTGGACGCGGGGGGGCCTGGGACGGGGAGCTGTTTTTT.

The CDR3 coding sequence is TGTGCCAGCACCGTGGGGGCCTCGAACACCGGGGAGCTGTTTTTT. Translation gives CASTVGASNTGELFF. The V call is TRBV3-1 (or the pseudogene TRBV3-2), the J call TRBJ2-2; weak D call: TRBD1 (6 bases). V gave up 7 bases and J gave up 0 bases, with 12 bases separating them. CDR3 length: 15 residues. The germline gives CDR1 LGHDT, CDR2 YNNKEL (reference sequence).

The chain recombines TRBV29-1 with TRBJ2-5; 10 bases agree with TRBD1. Germline CDR1 is SQVTM and CDR2 is ANQGSEA. The CDR3 length is 14 residues. After removal of 5 bases from V and 2 bases from J, the junction contained 5 bases not matched to a gene. The CDR3 coding sequence is TGCAGCGTTCGCCCGGGACAGGGGCAAGAGACCCAGTACTTC. Translating it yields CSVRPGQGQETQYF.

The CDR3 nucleotides read TGTGCCAGCAGCTTAGAGGGGGCGAAGTGGAACACTGAAGCTTTCTTT. This sequence encodes CASSLEGAKWNTEAFF. The J gene is TRBJ1-1, the V gene TRBV11-2, with D tentatively TRBD1 (6 bases). CDR3 length: 16 amino acids. Germline CDR1 and CDR2: SGHAT and FQNNGV. V lost 0 bases and J lost 1, with 12 bases in between.